One and the same sample provided the 15 T cell receptor beta chains below, sequenced in a study of shared clonotypes between healthy human individuals. The method was immunoSEQ multiplex PCR; TCRdb's version includes in-frame clones alone and lacks a portion of them. The sample records approximately 640,000 clones, 90% being singletons. The sample comprised memory CD8+ T cells from PBMCs. Subset given: CD45RO+ cells pooled with CCR7-negative TemRA cells. These receptors were obtained from a man in his late teens or twenties in good health. Some clones in this sample may be carry-over from other donors' samples.

The chain is built from TRBV11-2 and TRBJ2-3, with D perhaps matching TRBD1 or TRBD2 (6 bases each). The CDR3 consists of 18 residues. V lost 2 bases and J 0 bases, leaving 18 bases between the germline ends. CDR1 is SGHAT and CDR2 is FQNNGV in the germline V gene. CDR3 residues: CASSLLRDTTFSTDTQYF. CDR3 coding DNA: TGTGCCAGCAGCTTACTGCGGGACACCACCTTTAGCACAGATACGCAGTATTTT.

V and J are TRBV11-2 and TRBJ1-2, with a weak D call TRBD1 (5 bases). V dropped 7 bases and J dropped 5 bases, with 14 bases sitting between them. CDR1 is SGHAT and CDR2 is FQNNGV in the germline V gene. This CDR3 has 13 amino acids. The CDR3 bases are TGTGCCAGCACCAGACGGGGGGAGTATGGCTACACCTTC. As protein: CASTRRGEYGYTF. Full variable domain (missing parts from reference TRBV11-2 and TRBJ1-2): EAGVAQSPRYKIIEKRQSVAFWCNPISGHATLYWYQQILGQGPKLLIQFQNNGVVDDSQLPKDRFSAERLKGVDSTLKIQPAKLEDSAVYLCASTRRGEYGYTFGSGTRLTVV.

The J gene is TRBJ1-5, the V gene TRBV28; no definite D call. Deletions cut 9 bases from V and 7 bases from J, with 16 bases between. The CDR3 spans 13 residues. Looked up from germline, CDR1 is MDHEN and CDR2 is SYDVKM. CDR3 in DNA: TGTGCCAGTTCGACGGGCCCGGGGCAGCCCCAGCATTTT. Its translation: CASSTGPGQPQHF. Full variable domain (missing parts from reference TRBV28 and TRBJ1-5): DVKVTQSSRYLVKRTGEKVFLECVQDMDHENMFWYRQDPGLGLRLIYFSYDVKMKEKGDIPEGYSVSREKKERFSLILESASTNQTSMYLCASSTGPGQPQHFGDGTRLSIL.

The rearrangement joins TRBV7-9 to TRBJ1-1; 7 nucleotides align to TRBD1. The V gene's germline CDR1 is SEHNR and CDR2 FQNEAQ (reference sequence). Losses at the gene ends were 8 bases for V and 1 base for J; bases not matched to a gene: 10. The CDR3 runs to 15 residues. The CDR3: CASQRAGGGNTEAFF. DNA of the CDR3: TGTGCCAGCCAGAGGGCAGGGGGTGGGAACACTGAAGCTTTCTTT.

Here the CDR3 reads CASSFDDRRNTEAFF. DNA for the CDR3: TGTGCCAGCAGCTTCGACGACAGGCGGAACACTGAAGCTTTCTTT. J is TRBJ1-1 and V is TRBV7-8; a possible D gene is TRBD1 (6 bases). The V end lost 3 bases, the J end lost 1 base, and 12 bases lay between the germline ends. The CDR3 length is 15 residues. The germline CDR1 and CDR2 sequences are SGHVS and FQNEAQ.

This clone has a single count. This chain links TRBV19 with TRBJ2-1; 13 bases are shared with TRBD2. In germline, CDR1 is LNHDA, CDR2 SQIVND (reference sequence). CDR3 size: 15 residues. After removal of 4 bases from V and 7 bases from J, the junction contained 4 bases not matched to a gene. In DNA, the CDR3 is TGTGCCAGTAGTAACCTGGGACTAGCGGGAAATGAGCAGTTCTTC. Its translation is CASSNLGLAGNEQFF.

The rearrangement joins TRBV5-1 to TRBJ2-7; D remains ambiguous. CDR3 size: 11 residues. Germline CDR1 is SGHRS and CDR2 is YFSETQ. Trimming left V 5 bases short and J 4 bases short, with 7 bases between. The CDR3 is CASRVGYEQYF. CDR3 DNA sequence: TGCGCCAGCAGAGTTGGGTACGAGCAGTACTTC.

V and J are TRBV7-6 and TRBJ2-3; D may be TRBD2 (6 bases). The V and J ends lost 2 bases and 6 bases respectively, with 15 bases between them. CDR1 SGHVS and CDR2 FNYEAQ come from the germline V gene. The CDR3 contains 15 residues. The CDR3 region has the DNA TGTGCCAGCAGCTTAATCCCGGGACTTGCGGATACGCAGTATTTT. It specifies CASSLIPGLADTQYF.

This chain joins TRBV11-2 and TRBJ2-4; D unresolved. V lost 7 bases, J lost 9 bases, and 13 bases lay in between. Germline CDR1 is SGHAT and CDR2 is FQNNGV. The CDR3 covers 12 residues. In nucleotides, the CDR3 is TGTGCCAGCACCCGAGGTGGCGGCATTCAGTACTTC. This sequence encodes CASTRGGGIQYF.

V gene TRBV15 combines with J gene TRBJ2-1; a possible D gene is TRBD1 (6 bases). Germline V CDR1 and CDR2: LNHNV, YYDKDF (reference sequence). Trimming cost V 2 bases and J 3 bases, with 8 bases left between them. The CDR3 has 14 residues. CDR3 sequence reads: CATSRRTVYNEQFF. The CDR3 bases are TGTGCCACCAGCAGAAGGACAGTCTACAATGAGCAGTTCTTC.

In regard to this clone: Additional DNA sequences in this sample encode the identical CDR3. The J gene is TRBJ2-7, the V gene TRBV4-1, with no clear D. The germline gives CDR1 MGHRA, CDR2 YSYEKL. Trimming pared 0 bases from V and 5 bases from J, leaving 5 bases between. The CDR3 runs 12 residues. CDR3 sequence (DNA): TGCGCCAGCAGCCAAGATCATAACGAGCAGTACTTC. The encoded protein is CASSQDHNEQYF.

The chain has TRBV5-6 and TRBJ2-5; 11 nucleotides match TRBD2. The junction had 8 bases not matched to a gene; V was cut back by 0 bases and J by 4 bases. CDR1 and CDR2 from the germline V gene are SGHDT and YYEEEE. The CDR3 has 17 residues. The CDR3 reads CASSLASGLAGGETQYF. As DNA, the CDR3 is TGTGCCAGCAGCTTGGCATCCGGGCTAGCGGGAGGAGAGACCCAGTACTTC.

V and J are TRBV6-4 and TRBJ1-2; 12 bases are shared with TRBD1. Losses at the gene ends were 3 bases for V and 8 bases for J; bases not matched to a gene: 7. CDR3 length: 15 residues. CDR1 is MRHNA and CDR2 is SNTAGT in the germline V gene. The DNA for the CDR3 is TGTGCCAGCAGTGAAAGAGGGACAGGGGGCGTGGGCTACACCTTC. This encodes CASSERGTGGVGYTF.

The chain recombines TRBV7-8 with TRBJ2-2; D uncertain. Germline lookup yields CDR1 SGHVS and CDR2 FQNEAQ. There are 13 residues in the CDR3. V lost 7 bases, J lost 1 base, and 7 bases lay in between. The CDR3 nucleotides are TGTGCCAGCAAAGCCCGGAACACCGGGGAGCTGTTTTTT. It yields the protein CASKARNTGELFF.

This clone was seen only once. This chain joins TRBV27 and TRBJ2-1, with 13 bases matching TRBD2. The CDR3 has 15 residues. The trim removed 5 bases at V and 6 bases at J, leaving 4 bases unmatched. The V gene's germline CDR1 is MNHEY and CDR2 SMNVEV (reference sequence). DNA for the CDR3: TGTGCCAGCAGTATCGGGACTAGCGGGACCAATGAGCAGTTCTTC. It codes for CASSIGTSGTNEQFF.